The entry below gives a single T cell receptor (beta chain) sequence along with its context. This CDR3 has 17 amino acids. Unmatched junction bases numbered 10, after V lost 4 bases and J lost 8 bases. In germline, CDR1 is KGHSH, CDR2 LQKENI. The sample comes from a study of blood T cell repertoires in COVID-19. The wider study: The samples span acute and convalescent COVID-19 from the United States, Italy and Spain. Nucleic acid was either cDNA or gDNA, and it came from T cells, B-cell-depleted T cells, or PBMCs.

The authors' processing: Scientists estimated how many nucleated cells there were by amplifying reference gene primers. Sequencing used immunoSEQ multiplex PCR; TCRdb keeps in-frame clones, though not all of them. V, J and clone size are taken as reported in that table, and D and trimming were inferred from the DNA itself. The repertoire holds tens of thousands of clones, with roughly 89% as singletons. The TCR originated in a man in his fifties or sixties with acute or convalescent COVID-19. The gene calls are TRBV18 and TRBJ2-1; 14 nucleotides match TRBD2. The sample taken for sequencing was peripheral blood. CDR3 coding DNA: TGTGCCAGCTCACGGTCACGGACTAGCGGGAGGAGGGATGAGCAGTTCTTC. It encodes CASSRSRTSGRRDEQFF.